This is a list of T cell receptor beta chains from one sample in a study of CD8+ T cells in alopecia areata. Assay used: immunoSEQ multiplex PCR; TCRdb lists only in-frame clones, some missing. The data contain around 190,000 clones, around three fifths of them singletons. Specimen: CD4+ T cells sorted from blood, collected at week 4, from a patient treated with tofacitinib. The receptors were gathered from a human donor with alopecia areata. The CDR3 runs from the conserved cysteine through the conserved F or W. The order of the fields is D gene, clone size, V gene, J gene, CDR3 protein, CDR3 DNA. A D gene is named only where the DNA matches it firmly. A clone size is listed for some rows: how often the clone was seen (once, few, many), or a class if it is expanded.

D: .
size: .
V: TRBV30
J: TRBJ1-4
CDR3: CAWSRQGGEKLFF
DNA: TGTGCCTGGAGTAGGCAGGGAGGTGAAAAACTGTTTTTT

D: .
size: .
V: TRBV29-1
J: TRBJ2-3
CDR3: CSVRIQAQSTDTQYF
DNA: TGCAGCGTCCGAATACAGGCACAAAGCACAGATACGCAGTATTTT

D: .
size: .
V: TRBV5-6
J: TRBJ1-1
CDR3: CASSLLENTEAFF
DNA: TGTGCCAGCAGCTTACTGGAGAACACTGAAGCTTTCTTT

D: TRBD1
size: .
V: TRBV5-6
J: TRBJ2-3
CDR3: CASSFLGQDTDTQYF
DNA: TGTGCCAGCAGCTTCCTGGGACAGGACACAGATACGCAGTATTTT

D: TRBD1
size: .
V: TRBV4-2
J: TRBJ2-7
CDR3: CASSQAAGTGSYEQYF
DNA: TGTGCCAGCAGCCAAGCTGCCGGGACAGGCTCCTACGAGCAGTACTTC

D: TRBD1
size: .
V: TRBV29-1
J: TRBJ2-6
CDR3: CSVAGTGSSGANVLTF
DNA: TGCAGCGTTGCTGGGACAGGAAGCTCTGGGGCCAACGTCCTGACTTTC

D: .
size: .
V: TRBV25-1
J: TRBJ1-6
CDR3: CASSAFLNSPLHF
DNA: TGTGCCAGCAGTGCCTTCCTGAATTCACCCCTCCACTTT

D: .
size: .
V: TRBV4-3
J: TRBJ2-1
CDR3: CASSQGRAGYYNEQFF
DNA: TGCGCCAGCAGCCAGGGCCGGGCCGGGTACTACAATGAGCAGTTCTTC

D: .
size: .
V: TRBV6-5
J: TRBJ2-1
CDR3: CASSSQRDEQFF
DNA: TGTGCCAGCAGCAGCCAACGGGATGAGCAGTTCTTC

D: .
size: few
V: TRBV5-6
J: TRBJ2-3
CDR3: CASSLRGVGSDTQYF
DNA: TGTGCCAGCAGCTTGAGAGGGGTAGGATCAGATACGCAGTATTTT

D: .
size: .
V: TRBV11-2
J: TRBJ2-1
CDR3: CASSPVSAGQFF
DNA: TGTGCCAGCAGTCCCGTGTCGGCGGGTCAGTTCTTC

D: .
size: .
V: TRBV9
J: TRBJ1-6
CDR3: CASSQGYRSPLHF
DNA: TGTGCCAGCAGTCAGGGTTACCGTTCACCCCTCCACTTT

D: TRBD1
size: .
V: TRBV5-1
J: TRBJ1-1
CDR3: CASSWGDSLNTEAFF
DNA: TGCGCCAGCAGCTGGGGGGACAGCCTGAACACTGAAGCTTTCTTT

D: .
size: few
V: TRBV7-9
J: TRBJ1-4
CDR3: CASSLLNEKLFF
DNA: TGTGCCAGCAGCCTGCTGAATGAAAAACTGTTTTTT

D: .
size: .
V: TRBV5-1
J: TRBJ1-5
CDR3: CASSLGKDQPQHF
DNA: TGCGCCAGCAGCTTGGGGAAGGATCAGCCCCAGCATTTT

D: .
size: once
V: TRBV6-6
J: TRBJ1-4
CDR3: CASTDSGGRNEKLFF
DNA: TGTGCCAGCACTGACTCGGGGGGCAGGAATGAAAAACTGTTTTTT

D: .
size: .
V: TRBV7-9
J: TRBJ1-2
CDR3: CASSLRTARIGYTF
DNA: TGTGCCAGCAGCCTACGGACTGCGAGAATTGGCTACACCTTC

D: .
size: .
V: TRBV14
J: TRBJ2-5
CDR3: CASSQEETQYF
DNA: TGTGCCAGCAGCCAAGAAGAGACCCAGTACTTC

D: .
size: .
V: TRBV29-1
J: TRBJ1-1
CDR3: CSVHPGWGNTEAFF
DNA: TGCAGCGTGCATCCGGGGTGGGGGAACACTGAAGCTTTCTTT

D: .
size: .
V: TRBV9
J: TRBJ2-5
CDR3: CASSVLSQGETQYF
DNA: TGTGCCAGCAGCGTATTATCCCAAGGGGAGACCCAGTACTTC

D: .
size: .
V: TRBV2
J: TRBJ2-5
CDR3: CASSPKETQYF
DNA: TGTGCCAGCAGTCCTAAAGAGACCCAGTACTTC

D: .
size: .
V: TRBV18
J: TRBJ2-7
CDR3: CASSPSIPIRTADEQYF
DNA: TGTGCCAGCTCACCCTCCATCCCGATAAGGACTGCTGACGAGCAGTACTTC

D: .
size: .
V: TRBV5-1
J: TRBJ1-2
CDR3: CASSPLLGSYTF
DNA: TGCGCCAGCAGCCCCCTCCTAGGGAGCTACACCTTC